This entry lists 20 T cell receptor beta chains sequenced from one sample in a study of shared clonotypes between healthy human individuals. Profiled with immunoSEQ multiplex PCR; TCRdb holds only in-frame clones, not every one. The table has 450,000 to 600,000 clones, 79% seen once; the top ten hold about an eighth. The sample taken for sequencing was PBMCs. The source is a woman aged 40 to 49 in good health. Some clones in this sample may be carry-over from other donors' samples.

This clone appeared once. The CDR3 coding sequence is TGCGCCAGCAGCTGGGACTCACCGGTGGATGAGCAGTTCTTC. It is translated as CASSWDSPVDEQFF. This chain joins TRBV5-1 and TRBJ2-1; a weak D match, TRBD2 (6 bases). Germline loops: CDR1 SGHRS, CDR2 YFSETQ. The CDR3 is made up of 14 amino acids. V shed 3 bases and J shed 8 bases, with 15 bases lying between them.

The rearrangement uses TRBV15 and TRBJ1-2, with D possibly TRBD1 on 5 matching bases. The ends were cut back, 2 bases at V and 4 bases at J, with 8 bases in the middle. The CDR3 has 13 residues. Germline V lookup: CDR1 LNHNV, CDR2 YYDKDF (reference sequence). The CDR3 sequence is CATSRRQTYGYTF. CDR3 DNA sequence: TGTGCCACCAGCAGAAGACAGACCTATGGCTACACCTTC.

This clone has only a few counts. Written as DNA, the CDR3 is TGCGCCAGCAGCTTGGGACAGGGGGTTCGTGGCTACACCTTC. As protein: CASSLGQGVRGYTF. The chain has TRBV5-1 and TRBJ1-2; TRBD1 aligns across 9 bases. CDR3 length: 14 amino acids. CDR1 and CDR2 from the germline V gene are SGHRS and YFSETQ. Trimming took 0 bases from V and 7 from J; bases not matched to a gene: 4.

The genes are TRBV4-3 and TRBJ1-5; D is perhaps TRBD1 (5 bases). The V end lost 4 bases, the J end lost 4 bases, and 17 bases lay between the germline ends. Germline CDR1 and CDR2: LGHNA and YSLEER. The CDR3 has 16 amino acids. The CDR3 nucleotides read TGCGCCAGCAGCCCAGGTACGTGGGGGGAAAATCAGCCCCAGCATTTT. Protein product: CASSPGTWGENQPQHF.

The chain recombines TRBV29-1 with TRBJ2-2, with 8 bases matching TRBD1. This CDR3 contains 14 residues. V gave up 4 bases and J gave up 3 bases; unmatched junction bases: 4. CDR1 is SQVTM and CDR2 is ANQGSEA in the germline V gene. CDR3 protein: CSVAGGWDTGELFF. The CDR3 nucleotides are TGCAGCGTTGCAGGGGGCTGGGACACCGGGGAGCTGTTTTTT.

This clone has a single count. The V gene is TRBV28, the J gene TRBJ2-7; the match to TRBD1 covers 7 bases. Trimming cost V 7 bases and J 4 bases; bases outside gene matches: 4. CDR1 is MDHEN, CDR2 SYDVKM, per germline. This CDR3 spans 12 amino acids. CDR3 nucleotides: TGTGCCAGCATTGGCAGGGGGTACGAGCAGTACTTC. Amino acids: CASIGRGYEQYF.

In DNA, the CDR3 is TGTGCCTGGAGCAAAGGACAGGCCATGAACACTGAAGCTTTCTTT. Translation gives CAWSKGQAMNTEAFF. The V call is TRBV30, the J call TRBJ1-1; 7 bases line up with TRBD1. The junction had 7 bases not matched to a gene; V was cut back by 3 bases and J by 0 bases. Germline V gene data show CDR1 as GTSNPN and CDR2 as SVGIG (reference sequence). The CDR3 totals 15 residues.

This chain joins TRBV7-3 and TRBJ1-2, with 7 bases matching TRBD1. The CDR3 extends over 13 amino acids. The ends lost 5 bases at V and 6 bases at J; junction bases unmatched: 6. The germline gives CDR1 SGHTA, CDR2 FQGTGA. Written as DNA, the CDR3 is TGTGCCAGCAGCCCGAGGGGGACAGATGGCTACACCTTC. Translating gives CASSPRGTDGYTF.

The V call is TRBV6-5, the J call TRBJ2-1; 8 bases align to TRBD1. There are 12 residues in the CDR3. V lost 5 bases to trimming and J lost 10 bases; unmatched junction nucleotides: 4. CDR1 MNHEY and CDR2 SVGAGI come from the germline V gene. This CDR3 is CASSQTGVEQFF. The CDR3 bases are TGTGCCAGCAGTCAGACAGGGGTCGAGCAGTTCTTC.

The CDR3 nucleotides read TGTGCCAGCAGCTTGCAGTCCACCCCGGGGGGCTACACCTTC. Amino acid sequence: CASSLQSTPGGYTF. The V call is TRBV5-4, the J call TRBJ1-2; D remains ambiguous. V was clipped by 1 base and J by 8 bases, with 15 bases between them. Per germline, CDR1 SGHNT and CDR2 YYREEE (reference sequence). CDR3 size: 14 residues.

The chain joins TRBV28 to TRBJ1-2, with D perhaps matching TRBD1 (6 bases). The V gene lost 3 bases and the J gene lost 5 bases, with 22 bases spanning the gap. Germline V CDR1 and CDR2: MDHEN, SYDVKM. The CDR3 sequence is 17 residues long. The CDR3 sequence is CASSLVIGQLTFYGYTF. CDR3 nucleotides: TGTGCCAGCAGTTTGGTTATCGGACAGTTAACTTTTTATGGCTACACCTTC.

The chain employs TRBV2 and TRBJ2-1, with 12 bases fitting TRBD1. CDR3 size: 17 residues. J gave up 4 bases and V 8 bases, and 12 bases lay outside the gene matches. Germline V gene data show CDR1 as SNHLY and CDR2 as FYNNEI. The CDR3, as DNA: TGTGCCAGCGCTCCCGGGACAGGGGGCCGAAGATACAATGAGCAGTTCTTC. As protein: CASAPGTGGRRYNEQFF.

This clone showed up just a few times. The rearrangement uses TRBV2 and TRBJ1-5, with D hard to call. The germline CDR1 and CDR2 sequences are SNHLY and FYNNEI. The V gene lost 6 bases and the J gene lost 2 bases, with 8 bases spanning the gap. The CDR3 is 13 residues long. Here the CDR3 reads CASRPTGNQPQHF. The CDR3 nucleotides are TGTGCCAGCAGGCCGACCGGCAATCAGCCCCAGCATTTT.

The chain couples TRBV29-1 to TRBJ2-2; D is perhaps TRBD1 (6 bases). The length of the CDR3 is 17 residues. The germline V and J ends were trimmed by 0 bases and 1 base, with 15 bases remaining between them. Germline V CDR1 and CDR2: SQVTM, ANQGSEA. CDR3 DNA: TGCAGCGTTGAAGACCGGGACACACGCTGGAACACCGGGGAGCTGTTTTTT. It yields the protein CSVEDRDTRWNTGELFF.

This clone was detected a few times. The V and J genes are TRBV2 and TRBJ2-7; the match to TRBD2 covers 11 bases. The CDR3 consists of 15 residues. V lost 2 bases, J lost 4 bases, and 4 bases stayed unmatched. CDR1 is SNHLY and CDR2 is FYNNEI in the germline V gene. For the CDR3, the DNA is TGTGCCAGCAGTGAACAAGGGACTAGCGGATACGAGCAGTACTTC. Amino acids: CASSEQGTSGYEQYF.

The J gene is TRBJ1-5, the V gene TRBV19; D perhaps matches TRBD1 (6 bases). The ends were cut back, 5 bases at V and 0 bases at J, with 11 bases in the middle. Looked up from germline, CDR1 is LNHDA and CDR2 is SQIVND (reference sequence). This CDR3 spans 15 amino acids. The chain's CDR3 is CASSSTGGSNQPQHF. Written as DNA, the CDR3 is TGTGCCAGTAGTTCGACAGGAGGTAGCAATCAGCCCCAGCATTTT.

CDR3 residues: CASRCDGQAGNNGQPQHF. In nucleotides, the CDR3 is TGTGCCAGCAGATGCGACGGACAGGCAGGGAATAATGGTCAGCCCCAGCATTTT. The gene calls are TRBV5-4 and TRBJ1-5; 7 bases align to TRBD1. Per germline, CDR1 SGHNT and CDR2 YYREEE (reference sequence). The CDR3 totals 18 residues. Losses at the gene ends were 5 bases for V and 6 bases for J; bases not matched to a gene: 20.

The chain is built from TRBV28 and TRBJ2-3; TRBD2 agrees at 7 bases. The germline V gene has CDR1 MDHEN and CDR2 SYDVKM. V lost 7 bases, J lost 4 bases, and 20 bases stayed unmatched. This CDR3 contains 18 residues. CDR3 coding DNA: TGTGCCAGCACCACAGGCATTGCGGGAGCGGGAATCGCAGATACGCAGTATTTT. Translated: CASTTGIAGAGIADTQYF.

J is TRBJ2-7 and V is TRBV30, with 7 positions matching TRBD1. Losses at the gene ends were 3 bases for V and 2 bases for J; bases not matched to a gene: 7. From germline, CDR1 is GTSNPN and CDR2 SVGIG (reference sequence). This CDR3 is 14 amino acids long. The CDR3 DNA reads as TGTGCCTGGAGCGCCGGGACAGAAACCTACGAGCAGTACTTC. Its translation: CAWSAGTETYEQYF.

This clone was picked up one time. The chain couples TRBV5-6 to TRBJ1-1; a possible D gene is TRBD1 (5 bases). V was trimmed by 4 bases and J by 0 bases, leaving 13 bases between them. The CDR3 spans 15 residues. CDR1 and CDR2 (germline): SGHDT, YYEEEE. The CDR3 DNA is TGTGCCAGCAGCGCCTACAGGATTATGAACACTGAAGCTTTCTTT. Its protein is CASSAYRIMNTEAFF.